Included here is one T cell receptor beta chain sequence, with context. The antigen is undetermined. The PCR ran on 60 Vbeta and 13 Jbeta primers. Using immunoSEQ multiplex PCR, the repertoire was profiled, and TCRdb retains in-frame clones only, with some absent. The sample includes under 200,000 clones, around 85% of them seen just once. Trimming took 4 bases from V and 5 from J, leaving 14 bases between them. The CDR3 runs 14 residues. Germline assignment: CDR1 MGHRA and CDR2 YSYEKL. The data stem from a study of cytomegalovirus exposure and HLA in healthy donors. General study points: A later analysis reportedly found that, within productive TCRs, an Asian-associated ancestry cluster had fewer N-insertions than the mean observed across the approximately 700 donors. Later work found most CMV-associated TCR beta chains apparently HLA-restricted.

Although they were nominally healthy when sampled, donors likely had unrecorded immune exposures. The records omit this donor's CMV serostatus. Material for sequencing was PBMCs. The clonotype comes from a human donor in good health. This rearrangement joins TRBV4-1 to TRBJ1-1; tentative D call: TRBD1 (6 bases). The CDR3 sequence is CASSPGGRGTEAFF. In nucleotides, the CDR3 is TGCGCCAGCAGCCCGGGGGGCAGGGGTACTGAAGCTTTCTTT.